This T cell receptor (beta chain) originates from a study of blood T cell repertoires in COVID-19. The CDR3 is 19 amino acids. Trimming shortened V by 3 bases and J by 3 bases, and 22 bases separated the two germline ends. CDR1 is KGHDR, CDR2 SFDVKD, per germline. The repertoire was sequenced with immunoSEQ multiplex PCR; TCRdb's copy has only in-frame clones and lacks some. This table holds approximately 290,000 clones, under 90% found once. What was sequenced was peripheral blood. The gene calls are TRBV24-1 and TRBJ2-2; a possible D gene is TRBD2 (7 bases). This TCR derives from a woman aged 25 to 39 with COVID-19, enrolled during active disease. The CDR3 DNA reads as TGTGCCACCAGTGATGGGGGGGGGCTACGTGGGTATTACACCGGGGAGCTGTTTTTT. Translation gives CATSDGGGLRGYYTGELFF.